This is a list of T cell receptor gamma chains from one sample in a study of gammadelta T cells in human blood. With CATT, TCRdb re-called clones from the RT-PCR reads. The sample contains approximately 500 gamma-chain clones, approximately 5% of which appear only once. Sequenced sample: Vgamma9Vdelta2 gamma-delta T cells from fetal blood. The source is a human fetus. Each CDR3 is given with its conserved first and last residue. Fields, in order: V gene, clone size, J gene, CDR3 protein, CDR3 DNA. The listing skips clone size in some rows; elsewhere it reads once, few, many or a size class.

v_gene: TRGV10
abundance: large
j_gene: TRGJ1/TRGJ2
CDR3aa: CAAWDNYYKKLF
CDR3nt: TGTGCTGCGTGGGATAATTATTATAAGAAACTCTTT

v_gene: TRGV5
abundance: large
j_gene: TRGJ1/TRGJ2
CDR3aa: CATWDKKLF
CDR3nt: TGTGCCACCTGGGATAAGAAACTCTTT

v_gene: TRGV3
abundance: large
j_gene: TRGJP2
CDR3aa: CATWDGGSDWIKTF
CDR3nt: TGTGCCACCTGGGACGGGGGTAGTGATTGGATCAAGACGTTT

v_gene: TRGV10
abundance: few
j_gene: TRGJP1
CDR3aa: CAAWDTHTTGWFKIF
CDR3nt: TGTGCTGCGTGGGATACCCATACCACTGGTTGGTTCAAGATATTT

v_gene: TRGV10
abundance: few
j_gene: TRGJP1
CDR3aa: CAAPPTGWFKIF
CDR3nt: TGTGCTGCCCCTCCAACTGGTTGGTTCAAGATATTT

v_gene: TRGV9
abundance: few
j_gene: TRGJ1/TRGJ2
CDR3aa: CALWEPPNYYKKLF
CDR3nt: TGTGCCTTGTGGGAGCCGCCGAATTATTATAAGAAACTCTTT

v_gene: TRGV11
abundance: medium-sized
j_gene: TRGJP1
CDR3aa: CACWIRYTTGWFKIF
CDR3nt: TGTGCCTGCTGGATTAGGTATACCACTGGTTGGTTCAAGATATTT

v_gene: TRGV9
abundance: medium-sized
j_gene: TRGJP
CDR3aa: CALWKELGKKIKVF
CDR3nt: TGTGCCTTGTGGAAAGAGTTGGGCAAAAAAATCAAGGTATTT

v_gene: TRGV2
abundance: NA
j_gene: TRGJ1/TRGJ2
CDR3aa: CATWDGPYYKKLF
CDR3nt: TGTGCCACCTGGGACGGGCCCTATTATAAGAAACTCTTT

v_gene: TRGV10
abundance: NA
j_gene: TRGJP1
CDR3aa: CAAWGYTTGWFKIF
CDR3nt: TGTGCTGCGTGGGGCTATACCACTGGTTGGTTCAAGATATTT

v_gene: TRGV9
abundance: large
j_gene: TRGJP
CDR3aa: CALWQELGKKIKVF
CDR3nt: TGTGCCTTGTGGCAAGAGTTGGGCAAAAAAATCAAGGTATTT

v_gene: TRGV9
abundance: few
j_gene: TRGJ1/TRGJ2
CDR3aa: CALWEVHYKKLF
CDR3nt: TGTGCCTTGTGGGAGGTGCATTATAAGAAACTCTTT

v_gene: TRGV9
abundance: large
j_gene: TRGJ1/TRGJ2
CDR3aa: CALWEVKKLF
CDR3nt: TGTGCCTTGTGGGAGGTGAAGAAACTCTTT

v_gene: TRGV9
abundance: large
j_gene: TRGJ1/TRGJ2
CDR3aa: CALWEVRKKLF
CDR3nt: TGTGCCTTGTGGGAGGTGAGGAAGAAACTCTTT